Listed below are T cell receptor beta chains from one sample, sequenced in a study of blood T cell repertoires in COVID-19. TCRdb keeps only in-frame clones here, not all; method: immunoSEQ multiplex PCR. This sample has tens of thousands of clones, with nearly 95% found just once. Sequencing was done on a sample of peripheral blood. Receptors originate from a human donor in a cohort sampled during active COVID-19. The CDR3 runs from the conserved cysteine through the conserved F or W. D genes are given only for firm matches. Not all rows give a size; the values are once, few, many and, for expanded clones, a class.

clone size: -; D gene: -; J gene: TRBJ1-1; V gene: TRBV27; CDR3 DNA: TGTGCCAGCCTTTCTAGGGAGGGCGTGAGTAACACTGAAGCTTTCTTT; CDR3 protein: CASLSREGVSNTEAFF
clone size: -; D gene: TRBD1; J gene: TRBJ1-5; V gene: TRBV10-3; CDR3 DNA: TGTGCCATCAGTGAGACAGGGGGCAGGCAAGGCAATCAGCCCCAGCATTTT; CDR3 protein: CAISETGGRQGNQPQHF
clone size: -; D gene: -; J gene: TRBJ1-1; V gene: TRBV6-1; CDR3 DNA: TGTGCCAGCAGTGAAAGTGGGCGAAACACTGAAGCTTTCTTT; CDR3 protein: CASSESGRNTEAFF
clone size: -; D gene: TRBD2; J gene: TRBJ2-1; V gene: TRBV9; CDR3 DNA: TGTGCCAGCAACCCTAGCGGTTTTCTCAATGAGCAGTTCTTC; CDR3 protein: CASNPSGFLNEQFF
clone size: -; D gene: TRBD1; J gene: TRBJ2-7; V gene: TRBV10-3; CDR3 DNA: TGTGCCATCAGTGATATACAGGGGCATGAACAAATCGGCTACGAGCAGTACTTC; CDR3 protein: CAISDIQGHEQIGYEQYF
clone size: -; D gene: TRBD1; J gene: TRBJ2-7; V gene: TRBV3-1/TRBV3-2; CDR3 DNA: TGTGCCAGCAGCACCGGGACAGGGGGCCTCCACGAGCAGTACTTC; CDR3 protein: CASSTGTGGLHEQYF
clone size: -; D gene: -; J gene: TRBJ1-1; V gene: TRBV21-1; CDR3 DNA: TGTGCCAGCAGCAAAGAGGGGACACCCGCGAACACTGAAGCTTTCTTT; CDR3 protein: CASSKEGTPANTEAFF
clone size: -; D gene: -; J gene: TRBJ1-3; V gene: TRBV7-6; CDR3 DNA: TGTGCCAGCAGCCCGGGGAGGACTGGAAACACCATATATTTT; CDR3 protein: CASSPGRTGNTIYF
clone size: once; D gene: TRBD1; J gene: TRBJ1-4; V gene: TRBV6-5; CDR3 DNA: TGTGCCAGCGGGGACAGTTTTGCAACTAATGAAAAACTGTTTTTT; CDR3 protein: CASGDSFATNEKLFF
clone size: -; D gene: TRBD1; J gene: TRBJ2-1; V gene: TRBV11-2; CDR3 DNA: TGTGCCAGCAGCTCGTACAGGGGGCGGAATGAGCAGTTCTTC; CDR3 protein: CASSSYRGRNEQFF
clone size: -; D gene: -; J gene: TRBJ2-3; V gene: TRBV7-9; CDR3 DNA: TGTGCCAGCAGCTTCTCTAGCCTAGAACTTGTAGATACGCAGTATTTT; CDR3 protein: CASSFSSLELVDTQYF
clone size: once; D gene: TRBD1; J gene: TRBJ2-2; V gene: TRBV27; CDR3 DNA: TGTGCCAGCAGTTTATCGTCGGACAGGGATAACACCGGGGAGCTGTTTTTT; CDR3 protein: CASSLSSDRDNTGELFF
clone size: -; D gene: TRBD2; J gene: TRBJ2-1; V gene: TRBV29-1; CDR3 DNA: TGCAGCGTTGAAGATGCACTAGCGGACAACAATGAGCAGTTCTTC; CDR3 protein: CSVEDALADNNEQFF
clone size: -; D gene: TRBD2; J gene: TRBJ2-7; V gene: TRBV27; CDR3 DNA: TGTGCCAGCAGTTTAGGGCTAGCGGGAACCTACGAGCAGTACTTC; CDR3 protein: CASSLGLAGTYEQYF
clone size: -; D gene: -; J gene: TRBJ2-2; V gene: TRBV19; CDR3 DNA: TGTGCCAGTACCACTAACACGGACACCGGGGAGCTGTTTTTT; CDR3 protein: CASTTNTDTGELFF
clone size: -; D gene: -; J gene: TRBJ1-3; V gene: TRBV5-4; CDR3 DNA: TGTGCCAGCAGCTTGGAGGCGGGAGGAAACACCATATATTTT; CDR3 protein: CASSLEAGGNTIYF
clone size: -; D gene: -; J gene: TRBJ2-7; V gene: TRBV12-3/TRBV12-4; CDR3 DNA: TGTGCCAGCAGTTTGGGACTGATCTACGAGCAGTACTTC; CDR3 protein: CASSLGLIYEQYF
clone size: few; D gene: -; J gene: TRBJ2-7; V gene: TRBV27; CDR3 DNA: TGTGCCAGCAGATCAGGCGTCGAGCAGTACTTC; CDR3 protein: CASRSGVEQYF
clone size: -; D gene: -; J gene: TRBJ2-2; V gene: TRBV27; CDR3 DNA: TGTGCCAGCACCTCGAACACCGGGGAGCTGTTTTTT; CDR3 protein: CASTSNTGELFF
clone size: -; D gene: -; J gene: TRBJ2-2; V gene: TRBV11-3; CDR3 DNA: TGTGCCAGCAGCCCGCCAACGGGACAGAACACCGGGGAGCTGTTTTTT; CDR3 protein: CASSPPTGQNTGELFF
clone size: -; D gene: TRBD1; J gene: TRBJ2-3; V gene: TRBV12-3/TRBV12-4; CDR3 DNA: TGTGCCAGCAGACCACAGGGGCCAGATACGCAGTATTTT; CDR3 protein: CASRPQGPDTQYF
clone size: -; D gene: TRBD1; J gene: TRBJ1-2; V gene: TRBV10-3; CDR3 DNA: TGTGCCATCAGTGAGGGGACAGCCGCCTTATATGGCTACACCTTC; CDR3 protein: CAISEGTAALYGYTF
clone size: -; D gene: -; J gene: TRBJ1-2; V gene: TRBV30; CDR3 DNA: TGTGCCTGGGCGCAAGGACTGGGAGGCTACACCTTC; CDR3 protein: CAWAQGLGGYTF
clone size: -; D gene: -; J gene: TRBJ2-1; V gene: TRBV5-4; CDR3 DNA: TGTGCCAGCAGTTTACCGACTAGCTACAATGAGCAGTTCTTC; CDR3 protein: CASSLPTSYNEQFF
clone size: -; D gene: -; J gene: TRBJ1-2; V gene: TRBV7-8; CDR3 DNA: TGTGCCAGCAGCTTAGTCGGTGACAGCTTCTATGGCTACACCTTC; CDR3 protein: CASSLVGDSFYGYTF
clone size: -; D gene: TRBD1; J gene: TRBJ1-6; V gene: TRBV18; CDR3 DNA: TGTGCCAGCTCACCGCTGGGACAGAGAAATTCACCCCTCCACTTT; CDR3 protein: CASSPLGQRNSPLHF
clone size: -; D gene: TRBD2; J gene: TRBJ2-1; V gene: TRBV18; CDR3 DNA: TGTGCCAGCTCACCCGGGACTAGCGGGAGGGGACACGAGCAGTTCTTC; CDR3 protein: CASSPGTSGRGHEQFF
clone size: -; D gene: TRBD2; J gene: TRBJ2-1; V gene: TRBV10-1; CDR3 DNA: TGCGCCAGCAGCCGGAGCGGGGGGCGCTCCTACAATGAGCAGTTCTTC; CDR3 protein: CASSRSGGRSYNEQFF
clone size: -; D gene: -; J gene: TRBJ1-2; V gene: TRBV9; CDR3 DNA: TGTGCCAGCAGCGACTCGGGAGGCAGCGGCTACACCTTC; CDR3 protein: CASSDSGGSGYTF
clone size: -; D gene: TRBD1; J gene: TRBJ1-5; V gene: TRBV6-5; CDR3 DNA: TGTGCCAGCAGTCTTACAGACAGGGCCAATCAGCCCCAGCATTTT; CDR3 protein: CASSLTDRANQPQHF